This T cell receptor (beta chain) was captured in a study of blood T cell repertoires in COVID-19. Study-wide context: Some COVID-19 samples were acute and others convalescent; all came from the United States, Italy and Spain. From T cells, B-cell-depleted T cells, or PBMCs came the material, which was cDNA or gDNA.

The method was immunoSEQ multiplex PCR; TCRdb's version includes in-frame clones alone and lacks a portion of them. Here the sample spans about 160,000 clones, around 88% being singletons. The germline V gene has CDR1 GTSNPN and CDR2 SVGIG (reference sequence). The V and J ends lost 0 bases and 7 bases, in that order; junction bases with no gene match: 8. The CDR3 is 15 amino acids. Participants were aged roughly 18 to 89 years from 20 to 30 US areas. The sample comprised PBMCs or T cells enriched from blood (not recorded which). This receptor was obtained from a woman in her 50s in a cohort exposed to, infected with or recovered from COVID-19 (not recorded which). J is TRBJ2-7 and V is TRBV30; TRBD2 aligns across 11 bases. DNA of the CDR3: TGTGCCTGGAGTGTGGTAGCGGGGGGGCCAAGGGAGCAGTACTTC. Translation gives CAWSVVAGGPREQYF. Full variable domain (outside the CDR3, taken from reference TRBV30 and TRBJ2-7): SQTIHQWPATLVQPVGSPLSLECTVEGTSNPNLYWYRQAAGRGLQLLFYSVGIGQISSEVPQNLSASRPQDRQFILSSKKLLLSDSGFYLCAWSVVAGGPREQYFGPGTRLTVT.